This is a list of T cell receptor beta chains from one sample in a study of T cell changes during pregnancy in multiple sclerosis. The table came from immunoSEQ multiplex PCR; TCRdb's copy has only in-frame clones and leaves some out. Of more than 40,000 clones listed, roughly 90% were seen once; the top ten hold around 1.6%. The source material was peripheral blood, sampled in the first trimester of pregnancy. These receptors originate from a female donor in good health, enrolled as a control in a pregnancy study. Both conserved end residues are trimmed from each CDR3. Each record gives: V gene, J gene, CDR3 protein.

v_gene: TRBV19; j_gene: TRBJ2-4; CDR3aa: ASATDRGAAKNIQY
v_gene: TRBV28; j_gene: TRBJ1-5; CDR3aa: ASSSRRQGAGPYSNQPQH
v_gene: TRBV6-5; j_gene: TRBJ1-5; CDR3aa: ASSDYFNSNQPQH
v_gene: TRBV6-6; j_gene: TRBJ1-3; CDR3aa: ASSSGLNSGNTIY
v_gene: TRBV19; j_gene: TRBJ2-7; CDR3aa: ASRRQGSTYEQY
v_gene: TRBV19; j_gene: TRBJ2-6; CDR3aa: ASSTGQEFSGANVLT
v_gene: TRBV6-4; j_gene: TRBJ2-3; CDR3aa: ASRGGTDTQY
v_gene: TRBV6-1; j_gene: TRBJ2-7; CDR3aa: AAGQAYEQY
v_gene: TRBV28; j_gene: TRBJ1-2; CDR3aa: ASRATGARGYT
v_gene: TRBV6-5; j_gene: TRBJ2-1; CDR3aa: ASSYLAAQHEQF
v_gene: TRBV25-1; j_gene: TRBJ2-5; CDR3aa: ASTPGNVEETQY
v_gene: TRBV7-9; j_gene: TRBJ2-1; CDR3aa: ASSRTRQGGNEQF
v_gene: TRBV28; j_gene: TRBJ1-2; CDR3aa: ASRPAGGSGYGYT
v_gene: TRBV19; j_gene: TRBJ1-1; CDR3aa: ASTDPGQGGTEAF
v_gene: TRBV10-2; j_gene: TRBJ1-1; CDR3aa: ASSPGTGVNTEAF
v_gene: TRBV4-3; j_gene: TRBJ2-7; CDR3aa: ASSPETGPSYEQY
v_gene: TRBV7-9; j_gene: TRBJ1-3; CDR3aa: ASSLGQAGNTIY
v_gene: TRBV7-2; j_gene: TRBJ2-3; CDR3aa: ASRDSLLGRDTQY
v_gene: TRBV12-2; j_gene: TRBJ2-3; CDR3aa: ASRFRGPASTDTQY
v_gene: TRBV18; j_gene: TRBJ1-3; CDR3aa: ASSRQRTGSPGNTIY
v_gene: TRBV9; j_gene: TRBJ2-3; CDR3aa: ASSVGVGDSTTDTQY
v_gene: TRBV6-5; j_gene: TRBJ1-1; CDR3aa: ASSTPGQVLAKAF
v_gene: TRBV27; j_gene: TRBJ2-1; CDR3aa: ASSQGLAGASYNEQF
v_gene: TRBV18; j_gene: TRBJ1-1; CDR3aa: ASSPPGRTDTEAF
v_gene: TRBV6-4; j_gene: TRBJ2-3; CDR3aa: ASTKSGGATDTQY
v_gene: TRBV30; j_gene: TRBJ1-5; CDR3aa: AWSRRPAVQPQH
v_gene: TRBV7-9; j_gene: TRBJ2-3; CDR3aa: ASSFNPRRVTDTQY
v_gene: TRBV28; j_gene: TRBJ2-1; CDR3aa: ASQDTLHNEQF
v_gene: TRBV6-5; j_gene: TRBJ2-5; CDR3aa: ASSPGFTGGETQY
v_gene: TRBV6-1; j_gene: TRBJ2-7; CDR3aa: ASRSDPGFSYEQY
v_gene: TRBV13; j_gene: TRBJ1-2; CDR3aa: ASSHAGEGGYGYT
v_gene: TRBV30; j_gene: TRBJ2-5; CDR3aa: AWSGLAAETQY
v_gene: TRBV21-1; j_gene: TRBJ2-5; CDR3aa: ASNPGLAGIQETQY
v_gene: TRBV7-2; j_gene: TRBJ1-2; CDR3aa: ASSLVGGDDGYT
v_gene: TRBV6-6; j_gene: TRBJ1-1; CDR3aa: ASSQPGGNTEAF
v_gene: TRBV7-8; j_gene: TRBJ1-6; CDR3aa: ASSFRSGTGNSPLH
v_gene: TRBV6-5; j_gene: TRBJ1-4; CDR3aa: ASSSTGNNEKLF
v_gene: TRBV6-1; j_gene: TRBJ2-3; CDR3aa: AAQGSTDTQY
v_gene: TRBV6-1; j_gene: TRBJ2-1; CDR3aa: ASRLAGGNEQF
v_gene: TRBV19; j_gene: TRBJ2-1; CDR3aa: ASSISGRTLYNEQF
v_gene: TRBV19; j_gene: TRBJ1-2; CDR3aa: ASTRDDRLANYGYT
v_gene: TRBV14; j_gene: TRBJ1-2; CDR3aa: ASSHLGQAGGYT
v_gene: TRBV5-5; j_gene: TRBJ1-6; CDR3aa: ASSLGQWGPSLH
v_gene: TRBV28; j_gene: TRBJ2-1; CDR3aa: ASSRLAGVDNEQF
v_gene: TRBV27; j_gene: TRBJ1-5; CDR3aa: ASSLQGSRQPQH